The present TCR beta chain was sequenced within a study of siplizumab effects on memory and regulatory T cells. The CDR3 has 15 amino acids. Germline CDR1 reads MNHEY; CDR2 reads SVGAGI. With V trimmed by 0 bases and J by 0 bases, 2 bases remained unmatched. The repertoire was sequenced with immunoSEQ multiplex PCR; TCRdb's copy has only in-frame clones and lacks some. Here the sample spans 70,000 to 100,000 clones, roughly 93% being singletons. Sample: CD8+ T cells sorted from blood. The chain has TRBV6-5 and TRBJ2-7; the match to TRBD2 covers 7 bases. This sequence was found in a human donor in good health. CDR3 sequence (DNA): TGTGCCAGCAGTTACTCTCCGGGGGGCTCCTACGAGCAGTACTTC. Residues: CASSYSPGGSYEQYF.